This entry describes one T cell receptor (beta chain). Under the authors' procedure: Nucleated cell counts were estimated from reference gene primer amplification. Clones were sequenced by immunoSEQ multiplex PCR, and TCRdb holds only the in-frame ones, with some missing. V, J and clone size derive from that table, while D and trimming were established from the DNA sequence. This table has 250,000 to 300,000 clones, 70% to 90% appearing once. Trimming removed 7 bases from V and 4 bases from J; junction bases left unmatched: 7. CDR3 size: 15 residues. Germline CDR1 is LNHDA and CDR2 is SQIVND (reference sequence). The sample belongs to a study of blood T cell repertoires in COVID-19. Whole-study context: Acute-phase and convalescent COVID-19 samples originated in the United States, Italy and Spain. T cells, B-cell-depleted T cells, or PBMCs supplied cDNA or gDNA.

The sample consisted of peripheral blood. The TCR comes from a man younger than 35 with active or convalescent COVID-19. This chain uses TRBV19 with TRBJ2-3; 11 bases agree with TRBD1. The DNA of the CDR3 is TGTGCCAGTACTTATGGGGGACAGGGGGCAGATACGCAGTATTTT. It is translated as CASTYGGQGADTQYF.